These 23 T cell receptor beta chains were all obtained from the same sample, sequenced in a study of cytomegalovirus exposure and HLA in healthy donors. 13 Jbeta primers and 60 Vbeta primers were used for the PCR. Measured with immunoSEQ multiplex PCR; TCRdb has only the in-frame clones, and not every one. Of approximately 120,000 clones listed, roughly 80% are singletons. Sequenced sample: PBMCs. These receptors originate from a man between 18 and 29 years old in good health and CMV-seropositive.

The rearrangement joins TRBV5-1 to TRBJ2-1; TRBD2 aligns across 7 bases. The CDR3 is 15 amino acids. Germline V gene sequence: CDR1 SGHRS, CDR2 YFSETQ. With 0 bases clipped from V and 2 bases from J, the junction kept 2 bases outside the gene matches. Written as DNA, the CDR3 is TGCGCCAGCAGCTTGGTTGCGGGGGCCTACAATGAGCAGTTCTTC. This translates into CASSLVAGAYNEQFF.

This clone was seen a single time. This chain uses TRBV5-4 with TRBJ1-1; no reliable D call. Trimming cost V 0 bases and J 4 bases, with 10 bases left between them. The CDR3 extends over 14 amino acids. Germline V lookup: CDR1 SGHNT, CDR2 YYREEE (reference sequence). The CDR3 DNA is TGTGCCAGCAGCTTGGAAGGAGGCAGCACTGAAGCTTTCTTT. It translates to CASSLEGGSTEAFF.

On this clone itself: The sample has other DNA sequences that encode this CDR3 too. The rearrangement joins TRBV5-1 to TRBJ1-3; 7 nucleotides match TRBD1. Germline CDR1 is SGHRS and CDR2 is YFSETQ. The CDR3 loop spans 17 amino acids. The J segment lost 11 bases and the V segment lost 2 bases, leaving 19 bases of the junction unmatched. DNA for the CDR3: TGCGCCAGCAGCTTAAAAGATGACAGGGCCCTATCAATCCCCATATATTTT. Translating gives CASSLKDDRALSIPIYF. Using reference TRBV5-1 and TRBJ1-3 for the parts outside the CDR3, the full variable domain is KAGVTQTPRYLIKTRGQQVTLSCSPISGHRSVSWYQQTPGQGLQFLFEYFSETQRNKGNFPGRFSGRQFSNSRSEMNVSTLELGDSALYLCASSLKDDRALSIPIYFGEGSWLTVV.

The chain links TRBV2 to TRBJ2-1; 11 bases line up with TRBD2. V gave up 11 bases and J gave up 6 bases; unmatched junction bases: 9. The germline CDR1 and CDR2 sequences are SNHLY and FYNNEI. The CDR3 contains 14 residues. CDR3 loop: CASTTSGGFNEQFF. The DNA for the CDR3 is TGTGCCTCAACAACTAGCGGGGGTTTCAATGAGCAGTTCTTC.

The chain is built from TRBV28 and TRBJ1-4; tentatively, D is TRBD1 (6 bases). Germline assignment: CDR1 MDHEN and CDR2 SYDVKM. V was pared by 1 base and J by 8 bases, with 17 bases between. The CDR3 sequence is 16 residues long. CDR3 DNA sequence: TGTGCCAGCAGTTTATCCCCACAGGGAGTGAGGGAAAAACTGTTTTTT. Translated: CASSLSPQGVREKLFF.

V is TRBV6-5 and J is TRBJ2-4, with 8 positions matching TRBD2. V shed 0 bases and J 2 bases; nucleotides not matched to a gene: 3. The CDR3 sequence is 16 residues long. CDR1 MNHEY and CDR2 SVGAGI come from the germline V gene. The CDR3 bases are TGTGCCAGCAGTTACTCTAGCGGGGTCACCAAAAACATTCAGTACTTC. Translating gives CASSYSSGVTKNIQYF.

The rearrangement links TRBV27 to TRBJ1-4; 11 bases match TRBD1. CDR1 and CDR2 from the germline V gene are MNHEY and SMNVEV (reference sequence). V gave up 5 bases and J gave up 3 bases; unmatched junction bases: 8. The CDR3 is 17 amino acids. CDR3 sequence reads: CASSVRDRGFPNEKLFF. CDR3 nucleotides: TGTGCCAGCAGTGTCCGGGACAGGGGGTTTCCTAATGAAAAACTGTTTTTT.

For this clone: The same CDR3 arises from other DNA sequences in this sample as well. The V gene is TRBV4-1, the J gene TRBJ2-5; TRBD1 matches 7 bases. The CDR3 is 15 residues long. Germline CDR1 reads MGHRA; CDR2 reads YSYEKL. The V segment lost 1 base and the J segment 5 bases; nucleotides outside the gene matches: 7. CDR3 amino acids: CASSQVTGSGETQYF. The CDR3 DNA reads TGCGCCAGCAGCCAAGTGACAGGGTCGGGCGAGACCCAGTACTTC.

This clone appeared a few times. This chain links TRBV4-1 with TRBJ2-3; the match to TRBD2 covers 7 bases. The CDR3 extends over 15 amino acids. Germline assignment: CDR1 MGHRA and CDR2 YSYEKL. V gave up 1 base and J gave up 2 bases; unmatched junction bases: 3. This chain's CDR3 is CASSQGGGTTDTQYF. The CDR3 region has the DNA TGCGCCAGCAGCCAAGGCGGGGGTACCACAGATACGCAGTATTTT.

The chain recombines TRBV4-1 with TRBJ2-7; D might be TRBD1 (6 bases). This CDR3 has 15 amino acids. The germline V and J ends were trimmed by 1 base and 3 bases, with 13 bases remaining between them. Germline values: CDR1 MGHRA, CDR2 YSYEKL. CDR3 sequence (DNA): TGCGCCAGCAGCCAAGGAGCAGGGGAAGTCTACGAGCAGTACTTC. The encoded protein is CASSQGAGEVYEQYF.

This clone appeared once. The V gene is TRBV30, the J gene TRBJ2-2; D perhaps matches TRBD1 (6 bases). CDR1 is GTSNPN and CDR2 is SVGIG in the germline V gene (reference sequence). V lost 4 bases, J lost 4 bases, and 19 bases lay in between. The CDR3 totals 16 residues. The chain's CDR3 is CAWTRPTGTGTGELFF. The CDR3 DNA reads as TGTGCCTGGACCCGACCTACAGGGACGGGCACCGGGGAGCTGTTTTTT.

This chain links TRBV27 with TRBJ2-1, with 13 nucleotides matching TRBD2. V was clipped by 0 bases and J by 8 bases; unmatched bases: 1. This CDR3 is 15 amino acids long. Germline V CDR1 and CDR2: MNHEY, SMNVEV (reference sequence). The CDR3 sequence: CASSLSLAGGYEQFF. CDR3 bases: TGTGCCAGCAGTTTATCACTAGCGGGGGGGTATGAGCAGTTCTTC.

This CDR3 reads CATPGTGATEAFF. The CDR3 DNA reads as TGTGCCACTCCCGGGACAGGAGCCACTGAAGCTTTCTTT. The J gene is TRBJ1-1, the V gene TRBV7-9; 8 bases match TRBD1. Germline V gives CDR1 SEHNR, CDR2 FQNEAQ (reference sequence). This CDR3 is built from 13 residues. J gave up 4 bases and V 10 bases, and 8 bases lay outside the gene matches.

The chain links TRBV5-4 to TRBJ1-1, with D perhaps TRBD1 (5 bases). CDR1 is SGHNT, CDR2 YYREEE, per germline (reference sequence). The CDR3 contains 15 residues. Trimming removed 1 base from V and 1 base from J, with 11 bases in between. The CDR3 sequence is CASSLSGKKNTEAFF. The CDR3 nucleotides read TGTGCCAGCAGCTTGTCAGGGAAGAAGAACACTGAAGCTTTCTTT.

This chain connects TRBV7-3 to TRBJ2-1, with 7 positions matching TRBD1. CDR1 is SGHTA, CDR2 FQGTGA, per germline. V lost 5 bases to trimming and J lost 4 bases; unmatched junction nucleotides: 8. The length of the CDR3 is 15 residues. The CDR3 DNA follows: TGTGCCAGCAGCATCAATTCGGGACAGTACAATGAGCAGTTCTTC. Translated, it gives CASSINSGQYNEQFF.

The CDR3 bases are TGTGCCATCAGTGAATGGGACAGGAGCACTGAAGCTTTCTTT. Its protein product is CAISEWDRSTEAFF. This chain connects TRBV10-3 to TRBJ1-1; 8 bases are shared with TRBD1. Germline lookup yields CDR1 ENHRY and CDR2 SYGVKD. The CDR3 covers 14 residues. The V gene end was trimmed by 3 bases and the J gene end by 4 bases; junction bases not matched to a gene: 4.

A remark on this clone: An end of the junction does not agree with germline; a read error may underlie this. The chain joins TRBV5-1 to TRBJ2-3; 9 nucleotides agree with TRBD2. The length of the CDR3 is 15 residues. In germline, CDR1 is SGHRS, CDR2 YFSETQ. The CDR3 loop is CASSGGTTFPDTQYF. DNA for the CDR3: TGTGCCAGCAGCGGGGGGACTACCTTTCCAGATACGCAGTATTTT.

The sample holds one count of this clone. CDR3 protein: CASSQGGRRRETQYF. The CDR3 coding sequence is TGTGCCAGCAGCCAAGGCGGTAGGCGGCGTGAGACCCAGTACTTC. This chain connects TRBV14 to TRBJ2-5; no firm D call. This CDR3 has 15 residues. Trimming left V 1 base short and J 5 bases short, with 14 bases between. Per the germline V gene, CDR1 is SGHDN and CDR2 is FVKESK.

The chain employs TRBV15 and TRBJ2-1, with 13 bases fitting TRBD2. V shed 0 bases, J shed 10 bases, and the junction held 3 bases outside the gene matches. This CDR3 comprises 15 residues. Germline values: CDR1 LNHNV, CDR2 YYDKDF (reference sequence). The CDR3 coding sequence is TGTGCCACCAGCAGAGATCGGGGACTAGCGGGAGAGCAGTTCTTC. Its translation: CATSRDRGLAGEQFF.

As to this clone: The sample carries other DNA sequences with the same CDR3. The genes are TRBV5-1 and TRBJ2-7; 10 bases match TRBD1. Germline loops: CDR1 SGHRS, CDR2 YFSETQ. J was trimmed by 5 bases and V by 4 bases; bases with no gene match: 3. The CDR3 is made up of 13 amino acids. As DNA, the CDR3 is TGCGCCAGCAGCCCGGGACAGGGGCACGAGCAGTACTTC. It translates to CASSPGQGHEQYF.

The CDR3 spells CASSESGGQETQYF. CDR3 nucleotide sequence: TGCGCCAGCAGTGAGTCCGGGGGCCAAGAGACCCAGTACTTC. V and J are TRBV10-1 and TRBJ2-5, with D possibly TRBD2 on 6 matching bases. Germline lookup yields CDR1 WNHNN and CDR2 SYGVQD (reference sequence). The length of the CDR3 is 14 residues. The V end was cut by 0 bases, the J end by 1 base, with 6 bases between.

A few counts support this clone. The chain carries TRBV7-6 and TRBJ2-7; perhaps TRBD1 as D (5 bases). Germline-derived CDR1 and CDR2 are SGHVS and FNYEAQ. V lost 1 base and J 2 bases, leaving 6 bases between the germline ends. The CDR3 is 13 amino acids. DNA of the CDR3: TGTGCCAGCAGCTTAGAGACAGCCTACGAGCAGTACTTC. It is translated as CASSLETAYEQYF.

The V call is TRBV7-9, the J call TRBJ1-2, with 7 bases identical to TRBD1. Trimming removed 7 bases from V and 8 bases from J; junction bases left unmatched: 13. CDR1 is SEHNR and CDR2 is FQNEAQ in the germline V gene (reference sequence). The CDR3 totals 14 residues. CDR3 residues: CASTRADREVGYTF. Here the CDR3 DNA reads TGTGCCAGCACCAGAGCAGACAGGGAGGTAGGCTACACCTTC.